The sequence of this T cell receptor (beta chain) was determined in a study of blood T cell repertoires in COVID-19. Study-wide background: Acute and convalescent COVID-19 samples came from the United States, Italy and Spain.

Some clones are missing from TCRdb's copy, which holds only in-frame ones; the method was immunoSEQ multiplex PCR. Altogether 200,000 to 300,000 clones are present, 80% to 95% being singletons, with the ten largest covering roughly 0.89%. CDR1 SGHRS and CDR2 YFSETQ come from the germline V gene. V was cut by 4 bases and J by 10 bases, with 18 bases left in between. This CDR3 spans 15 amino acids. This clonotype originated in a man aged 25 to 40 with COVID-19, enrolled during active disease. The chain has TRBV5-1 and TRBJ1-6; TRBD1 might be the D (6 bases). Material: peripheral blood. CDR3 in DNA: TGCGCCAGCAGCCAAACCCAGGGGTTGGAATCACCCCTCCACTTT. Translated, it gives CASSQTQGLESPLHF.